The 13 T cell receptor beta chains listed next were all sequenced from one sample in a study of blood T cell repertoires in COVID-19. The method was immunoSEQ multiplex PCR; TCRdb's version includes in-frame clones alone and lacks a portion of them. This sample carries 95,000 to 100,000 clones, about 87% of them seen once, and the ten largest clones take around 3.9%. Sequenced sample: peripheral blood. The receptors stem from a human donor with COVID-19, enrolled during active disease. The donor label of this sample is uncertain.

The rearrangement uses TRBV6-5 and TRBJ2-1, with TRBD2 matching over 12 bases. V gave up 5 bases and J gave up 7 bases; unmatched junction bases: 6. The CDR3 totals 15 residues. The V gene's germline CDR1 is MNHEY and CDR2 SVGAGI. CDR3 in amino acids: CASSPTSGRENEQFF. DNA for the CDR3: TGTGCCAGCAGTCCGACTAGCGGGAGAGAGAATGAGCAGTTCTTC.

This chain connects TRBV2 to TRBJ2-6; the D gene is possibly TRBD1 (6 bases). In germline, CDR1 is SNHLY, CDR2 FYNNEI. Between the trimmed V and J ends, which lost 6 bases and 2 bases, there was a span of 8 bases. CDR3 length: 14 residues. The CDR3: CASSYRAGANVLTF. CDR3 sequence (DNA): TGTGCCAGCAGCTACAGGGCTGGGGCCAACGTCCTGACTTTC.

The chain carries TRBV18 and TRBJ1-1, with TRBD1 matching over 8 bases. Germline CDR1 is KGHSH and CDR2 is LQKENI. This CDR3 has 16 amino acids. The ends lost 3 bases at V and 2 bases at J; junction bases unmatched: 8. CDR3 protein: CASSPERDRFNTEAFF. The CDR3 DNA follows: TGTGCCAGCTCACCCGAAAGGGACAGGTTTAACACTGAAGCTTTCTTT.

This chain connects TRBV5-1 to TRBJ2-3, with D perhaps TRBD2 (5 bases). V was clipped by 7 bases and J by 8 bases, with 8 bases between them. The CDR3 totals 10 residues. The germline V gene has CDR1 SGHRS and CDR2 YFSETQ. CDR3 protein: CASLEATQYF. CDR3 bases: TGCGCCAGCTTGGAGGCTACGCAGTATTTT.

The genes are TRBV3-1 (or the pseudogene TRBV3-2) and TRBJ1-3; D is undetermined. The germline V gene has CDR1 LGHDT and CDR2 YNNKEL (reference sequence). The CDR3 length is 17 residues. Trimming cost V 1 base and J 1 base, with 14 bases left between them. The CDR3 region has the DNA TGTGCCAGCAGCCAAGTTAGTGAGGGAGTATCTGGAAACACCATATATTTT. This codes for CASSQVSEGVSGNTIYF.

The V gene is TRBV6-5, the J gene TRBJ1-6; D possibly corresponds to TRBD1 (5 bases). Germline V gives CDR1 MNHEY, CDR2 SVGAGI. This CDR3 comprises 15 residues. V lost 5 bases and J lost 8, with 16 bases in between. CDR3: CASSPHGGDDSPLHF. CDR3 sequence (DNA): TGTGCCAGCAGTCCCCACGGGGGGGACGATTCACCCCTCCACTTT.

The chain couples TRBV5-4 to TRBJ2-5, with 8 bases aligning to TRBD2. J was trimmed by 2 bases and V by 4 bases; bases with no gene match: 16. Germline V gene sequence: CDR1 SGHNT, CDR2 YYREEE (reference sequence). CDR3 length: 18 amino acids. CDR3 DNA sequence: TGTGCCAGCAGCATCCCGGGGCTAGCGGGTCCCGGGCAAGAGACCCAGTACTTC. This translates into CASSIPGLAGPGQETQYF.

The rearrangement uses TRBV15 and TRBJ1-5; 8 bases line up with TRBD1. CDR3 size: 16 residues. J lost 7 bases, V lost 4 bases, and 12 bases had no gene match. From germline, CDR1 is LNHNV and CDR2 YYDKDF (reference sequence). The CDR3 loop is CATSKLRTGIVQPQHF. In DNA, the CDR3 is TGTGCCACCAGCAAATTACGGACAGGGATTGTCCAGCCCCAGCATTTT.

This rearrangement joins TRBV10-1 to TRBJ2-2; 13 bases agree with TRBD2. The CDR3 covers 20 residues. The V segment lost 3 bases and the J segment 2 bases; nucleotides outside the gene matches: 12. CDR1 WNHNN and CDR2 SYGVQD come from the germline V gene (reference sequence). The CDR3 is CASSEMVPGLAGVNTGELFF. The CDR3 DNA is TGCGCCAGCAGTGAAATGGTGCCCGGACTAGCGGGAGTCAACACCGGGGAGCTGTTTTTT.

V usage is TRBV15 and J usage is TRBJ2-7, with D unresolved. Germline V gene lookup returns CDR1 LNHNV and CDR2 YYDKDF (reference sequence). This CDR3 is built from 16 residues. Trimming took 0 bases from V and 1 from J, leaving 13 bases between them. The CDR3 loop is CATSREVGGLSYEQYF. CDR3 in DNA: TGTGCCACCAGCAGAGAAGTTGGCGGCCTATCCTACGAGCAGTACTTC.

The rearrangement uses TRBV4-1 and TRBJ2-7; 12 bases agree with TRBD1. The CDR3 length is 14 residues. V lost 4 bases, J lost 6 bases, and 4 bases stayed unmatched. The germline V gene has CDR1 MGHRA and CDR2 YSYEKL. The DNA of the CDR3 is TGCGCCAGCAGCCGGGACAGGGGGCTGAGCGAGCAGTACTTC. Encoded protein: CASSRDRGLSEQYF.

The genes are TRBV5-5 and TRBJ1-2; possible D gene TRBD1, 5 bases. The V and J ends lost 0 bases and 0 bases respectively, with 9 bases between them. Germline V lookup: CDR1 SGHKS, CDR2 YYEKEE (reference sequence). This CDR3 is 15 amino acids long. Written as DNA, the CDR3 is TGTGCCAGCAGCTTGGCCCCAGGGTCTAACTATGGCTACACCTTC. Residues: CASSLAPGSNYGYTF.

The rearrangement joins TRBV19 to TRBJ1-2; the D gene is possibly TRBD1 (6 bases). Germline CDR1 LNHDA, CDR2 SQIVND (reference sequence). V was trimmed by 6 bases and J by 8 bases, leaving 19 bases between them. The length of the CDR3 is 14 residues. The CDR3 DNA follows: TGTGCCAGTAGATCCCTCAGGGGAGCGGAAGGCTACACCTTC. Translation gives CASRSLRGAEGYTF.